The 25 T cell receptor beta chains listed next were all sequenced from one sample in a study of PD-L1 blockade in urothelial cancer. Generated by immunoSEQ multiplex PCR, the TCRdb table keeps only in-frame clones and is missing some. The sample has fewer than 45,000 clones; roughly four fifths are singletons. The source material was PBMCs, sampled around atezolizumab (anti-PD-L1) treatment. These receptors were taken from a man in his 70s with urothelial cancer.

This rearrangement joins TRBV28 to TRBJ2-3; D uncertain. V was pared by 6 bases and J by 2 bases, with 15 bases between. Per germline, CDR1 MDHEN and CDR2 SYDVKM. The CDR3 spans 15 residues. Here the CDR3 reads CASSHPKESTDTQYF. DNA of the CDR3: TGTGCCAGCAGCCACCCGAAGGAGTCCACAGATACGCAGTATTTT.

The chain couples TRBV9 to TRBJ2-1, with 8 nucleotides matching TRBD1. This CDR3 region has 15 residues. Germline assignment: CDR1 SGDLS and CDR2 YYNGEE. Losses at the gene ends were 3 bases for V and 10 bases for J; bases not matched to a gene: 12. The chain's CDR3 is CASSGFGTGQMEQFF. CDR3 in DNA: TGTGCCAGCAGCGGCTTCGGGACAGGTCAGATGGAGCAGTTCTTC.

This clone appeared once. This sequence joins TRBV30 and TRBJ1-3; D not resolved. V lost 3 bases and J lost 4, with 13 bases in between. Germline V CDR1 and CDR2: GTSNPN, SVGIG (reference sequence). The CDR3 is made up of 14 amino acids. The CDR3: CAWRQTSSGNTIYF. Here the CDR3 DNA reads TGTGCCTGGAGACAAACATCCTCGGGAAACACCATATATTTT.

The count of this clone is one. This chain links TRBV7-2 with TRBJ2-1; 9 nucleotides line up with TRBD2. This CDR3 region has 15 residues. With 4 bases clipped from V and 7 bases from J, the junction kept 8 bases outside the gene matches. Per the germline V gene, CDR1 is SGHTA and CDR2 is FQGNSA. CDR3 DNA sequence: TGTGCCAGCAGCTCGGGGACTAGCATGAGGAATGAGCAGTTCTTC. Residues: CASSSGTSMRNEQFF.

This clone turned up a few times. The rearrangement uses TRBV28 and TRBJ1-2; 7 nucleotides line up with TRBD1. V lost 11 bases and J lost 2; bases outside the gene matches: 2. Per germline, CDR1 MDHEN and CDR2 SYDVKM. The CDR3 spans 11 residues. This CDR3 reads CASTGNYGYTF. The CDR3 DNA reads as TGTGCCTCGACAGGGAACTATGGCTACACCTTC.

This chain connects TRBV6-1 to TRBJ2-1; 7 nucleotides align to TRBD1. Per germline, CDR1 MNHNS and CDR2 SASEGT. The J segment lost 7 bases and the V segment lost 0 bases, leaving 6 bases of the junction unmatched. This CDR3 contains 15 residues. This CDR3 is CASSEAGTAWNEQFF. In DNA form, the CDR3 reads TGTGCCAGCAGTGAAGCGGGGACAGCGTGGAATGAGCAGTTCTTC.

This chain connects TRBV2 to TRBJ2-2, with 9 bases aligning to TRBD1. CDR1 and CDR2 from the germline V gene are SNHLY and FYNNEI. With V trimmed by 8 bases and J by 7 bases, 8 bases remained unmatched. This CDR3 has 14 residues. The CDR3 DNA reads as TGTGCCAGCGGGGGACAGGGTATTCACGGGGAGCTGTTTTTT. Its translation: CASGGQGIHGELFF.

V and J are TRBV14 and TRBJ2-7, with D possibly TRBD2 on 5 matching bases. The germline V gene encodes CDR1 SGHDN and CDR2 FVKESK. V was clipped by 1 base and J by 0 bases, with 10 bases between them. CDR3 length equals 15 residues. CDR3 sequence reads: CASSQGTGISYEQYF. The CDR3 nucleotides are TGTGCCAGCAGCCAAGGTACGGGGATCTCCTACGAGCAGTACTTC. The whole variable domain, filled in from reference TRBV14 and TRBJ2-7, reads EAGVTQFPSHSVIEKGQTVTLRCDPISGHDNLYWYRRVMGKEIKFLLHFVKESKQDESGMPNNRFLAERTGGTYSTLKVQPAELEDSGVYFCASSQGTGISYEQYFGPGTRLTVT.

This clone was counted between two and nine times. This chain links TRBV2 with TRBJ1-2, with D maybe TRBD1 (6 bases). The germline CDR1 and CDR2 sequences are SNHLY and FYNNEI. V shed 5 bases and J shed 0 bases, with 13 bases lying between them. The CDR3 covers 15 residues. In nucleotides, the CDR3 is TGTGCCAGCAGTTTCAGGGGCGAGGCTAACTATGGCTACACCTTC. This codes for CASSFRGEANYGYTF.

The J gene is TRBJ1-5, the V gene TRBV4-3; the D gene is possibly TRBD1 (6 bases). Trimming took 0 bases from V and 3 from J, leaving 12 bases between them. Per germline, CDR1 LGHNA and CDR2 YSLEER. The CDR3 is made up of 16 amino acids. The CDR3 sequence: CASSQEGQLNNQPQHF. CDR3 nucleotide sequence: TGCGCCAGCAGCCAAGAAGGACAGTTGAACAATCAGCCCCAGCATTTT.

The V call is TRBV5-1, the J call TRBJ2-2; 7 bases match TRBD2. Germline V CDR1 and CDR2: SGHRS, YFSETQ. The junction had 2 bases not matched to a gene; V was cut back by 5 bases and J by 1 base. The CDR3 is made up of 14 amino acids. CDR3: CASRPGGNTGELFF. The CDR3, as DNA: TGCGCCAGCAGACCGGGAGGGAACACCGGGGAGCTGTTTTTT.

This clone was seen only a few times. The chain is built from TRBV27 and TRBJ2-1; TRBD2 might be the D (6 bases). The length of the CDR3 is 14 residues. Germline V gene sequence: CDR1 MNHEY, CDR2 SMNVEV (reference sequence). Trimming removed 6 bases at V and 5 bases at J, with 14 bases between. Here the CDR3 DNA reads TGTGCCAGCAGCGAGACTAGTCCTAACAATGAGCAGTTCTTC. Its protein product is CASSETSPNNEQFF.

The DNA for the CDR3 is TGTGCCAGCAGCCAAGAGCTAGCGGGGGGCACAGATACGCAGTATTTT. Protein sequence: CASSQELAGGTDTQYF. The chain couples TRBV4-2 to TRBJ2-3, with 10 nucleotides matching TRBD2. Trimming at V came to 0 bases and at J to 1 base, leaving 1 base not matched to a gene. CDR3 length: 16 residues. Germline values: CDR1 LGHNA, CDR2 YNFKEQ.

The V and J genes are TRBV5-1 and TRBJ2-3; D is unclear. This CDR3 spans 13 amino acids. The germline V gene encodes CDR1 SGHRS and CDR2 YFSETQ. Trimming took off 1 base at V and 0 bases at J, with 3 bases between the two ends. CDR3 region: CASSLSSTDTQYF. For the CDR3, the DNA is TGCGCCAGCAGCTTGTCTAGCACAGATACGCAGTATTTT.

This chain uses TRBV18 with TRBJ1-6, with 7 bases fitting TRBD1. The CDR3 is made up of 17 amino acids. Looked up from germline, CDR1 is KGHSH and CDR2 is LQKENI. The V and J ends lost 0 bases and 9 bases, in that order; junction bases with no gene match: 11. The chain's CDR3 is CASSPPPGPAGGSPLHF. The CDR3 coding sequence is TGTGCCAGCTCACCACCCCCCGGCCCCGCAGGGGGTTCACCCCTCCACTTT.

The chain carries TRBV28 and TRBJ2-7; possibly TRBD2 for D (6 bases). The CDR3 contains 13 residues. Germline V gene sequence: CDR1 MDHEN, CDR2 SYDVKM. V gave up 8 bases and J gave up 0 bases, with 11 bases separating them. CDR3 nucleotide sequence: TGTGCCAGCCTGTCCGGGGGCTCCTACGAGCAGTACTTC. This gives the protein CASLSGGSYEQYF.

V and J are TRBV5-1 and TRBJ1-1; D gene unclear. The V and J ends lost 0 bases and 11 bases respectively, with 8 bases between them. Germline assignment: CDR1 SGHRS and CDR2 YFSETQ. This CDR3 is built from 11 residues. This chain's CDR3 is CASSLDRRAFF. DNA of the CDR3: TGCGCCAGCAGCTTGGACAGACGGGCTTTCTTT.

The chain recombines TRBV4-1 with TRBJ2-3; TRBD2 agrees at 8 bases. J gave up 5 bases and V 1 base, and 8 bases lay outside the gene matches. The CDR3 is 16 amino acids. Germline CDR1 and CDR2: MGHRA and YSYEKL. The CDR3 protein is CASSQVGAGGLDTQYF. The CDR3 nucleotides are TGCGCCAGCAGCCAAGTGGGGGCGGGGGGCCTAGATACGCAGTATTTT.

Comment on this clone: The junction does not match germline at one end; this may be a read error. This chain links TRBV6-1 with TRBJ1-4; 9 nucleotides line up with TRBD1. The CDR3 spans 12 residues. Germline-derived CDR1 and CDR2 are MNHNS and SASEGT. DNA for the CDR3: TGTGCCAGCAGTGAGAACAGGGGGCGCCCCATTTTT. Its protein product is CASSENRGRPIF.

The V call is TRBV19, the J call TRBJ2-7, with 11 bases that match TRBD2. CDR1 and CDR2 from the germline V gene are LNHDA and SQIVND (reference sequence). V gave up 3 bases and J gave up 2 bases; unmatched junction bases: 3. The CDR3 is 15 residues long. The CDR3 bases are TGTGCCAGTAGTATTTTAGCGGGAGGGCCCTACGAGCAGTACTTC. Its translation is CASSILAGGPYEQYF.

This clone was seen a single time. This chain joins TRBV5-6 and TRBJ1-3; unclear D gene. The germline V gene has CDR1 SGHDT and CDR2 YYEEEE. V lost 2 bases, J lost 8 bases, and 5 bases lay in between. The CDR3 is made up of 11 amino acids. CDR3 in DNA: TGTGCCAGCAGCTTACGAGACACCATATATTTT. Its protein product is CASSLRDTIYF.

The chain has TRBV28 and TRBJ1-5; D uncertain. The CDR3 runs to 14 residues. V was clipped by 2 bases and J by 7 bases, with 12 bases between them. CDR1 is MDHEN and CDR2 is SYDVKM in the germline V gene. This chain's CDR3 is CASSLEGQVQPQHF. The CDR3 DNA follows: TGTGCCAGCAGTTTAGAGGGTCAGGTGCAGCCCCAGCATTTT.

This clone was counted between two and nine times. The CDR3 nucleotides read TGTGCCAGCAGTATGACTAGCGGGGGACCAGATACGCAGTATTTT. Translating gives CASSMTSGGPDTQYF. The chain joins TRBV6-1 to TRBJ2-3; TRBD2 matches 12 bases. V was pared by 5 bases and J by 4 bases, with 4 bases of the junction left unmatched. The CDR3 runs 15 residues. Per germline, CDR1 MNHNS and CDR2 SASEGT.

The chain employs TRBV2 and TRBJ1-6; the match to TRBD1 covers 9 bases. V lost 4 bases to trimming and J lost 7 bases; unmatched junction nucleotides: 5. Germline V gives CDR1 SNHLY, CDR2 FYNNEI. CDR3 size: 15 residues. This CDR3 is CASSVLDRGNSPLHF. The CDR3 DNA is TGTGCCAGCAGTGTTCTGGACAGGGGAAATTCACCCCTCCACTTT.

J is TRBJ1-4 and V is TRBV30; TRBD1 matches 10 bases. This CDR3 is built from 13 residues. Germline CDR1 reads GTSNPN; CDR2 reads SVGIG (reference sequence). The V segment lost 3 bases and the J segment 5 bases; nucleotides outside the gene matches: 0. The CDR3: CAWRGQGNEKLFF. The DNA for the CDR3 is TGTGCCTGGAGGGGACAGGGGAATGAAAAACTGTTTTTT.